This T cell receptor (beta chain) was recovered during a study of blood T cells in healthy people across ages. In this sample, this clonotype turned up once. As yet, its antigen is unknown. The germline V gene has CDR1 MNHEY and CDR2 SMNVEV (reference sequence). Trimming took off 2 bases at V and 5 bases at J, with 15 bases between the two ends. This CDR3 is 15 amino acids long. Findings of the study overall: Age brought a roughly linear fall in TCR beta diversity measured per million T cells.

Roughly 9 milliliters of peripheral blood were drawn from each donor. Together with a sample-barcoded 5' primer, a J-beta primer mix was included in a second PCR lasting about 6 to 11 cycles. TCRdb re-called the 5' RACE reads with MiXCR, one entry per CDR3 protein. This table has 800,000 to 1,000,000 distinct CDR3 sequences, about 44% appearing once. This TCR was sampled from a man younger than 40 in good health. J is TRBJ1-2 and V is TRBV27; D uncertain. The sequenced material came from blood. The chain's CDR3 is CASSLDFGTEYGYTF. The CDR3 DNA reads TGTGCCAGCAGTTTAGATTTCGGAACCGAGTATGGCTACACCTTC.